One sample yielded the 21 T cell receptor beta chains listed below, sequenced in a study of blood T cell repertoires in COVID-19. Clones were sequenced by immunoSEQ multiplex PCR, and TCRdb holds only the in-frame ones, with some missing. The sample gives 250,000 or so clones, over 75% of which show up once; approximately 1.8% is in the top ten. The sequenced sample consisted of peripheral blood. These receptors were taken from a man aged 30 to 45 who had recovered from COVID-19.

The chain recombines TRBV5-1 with TRBJ2-1, with TRBD1 identical over 9 bases. CDR3 size: 17 residues. Germline V gene data show CDR1 as SGHRS and CDR2 as YFSETQ. The ends lost 0 bases at V and 3 bases at J; junction bases unmatched: 7. CDR3 in amino acids: CASSLVVGQGGYNEQFF. CDR3 DNA: TGCGCCAGCAGCTTGGTTGTGGGACAGGGAGGCTACAATGAGCAGTTCTTC.

This sequence joins TRBV5-8 and TRBJ2-1; the match to TRBD2 covers 10 bases. Germline V CDR1 and CDR2: SGHTS, YDEGEE. J lost 8 bases, V lost 7 bases, and 9 bases had no gene match. CDR3 size: 14 residues. CDR3 DNA: TGTGCCAGCGGGTTAGCGGGGGGTACCTATGAGCAGTTCTTC. It codes for CASGLAGGTYEQFF. The complete variable domain, with remaining parts taken from reference TRBV5-8 and TRBJ2-1, reads EAGVTQSPTHLIKTRGQQATLRCSPISGHTSVYWYQQALGLGLQFLLWYDEGEERNRGNFPPRFSGRQFPNYSSELNVNALELEDSALYLCASGLAGGTYEQFFGPGTRLTVL.

This chain uses TRBV7-9 with TRBJ2-1; 9 bases are shared with TRBD2. The CDR3 has 16 amino acids. Looked up from germline, CDR1 is SEHNR and CDR2 is FQNEAQ (reference sequence). V shed 8 bases and J 1 base; nucleotides not matched to a gene: 9. CDR3 nucleotide sequence: TGTGCCAGCGCAAGAGAGGGACTAGCATCCTACAATGAGCAGTTCTTC. Translated: CASAREGLASYNEQFF.

The rearrangement links TRBV2 to TRBJ2-2, with D hard to call. Germline CDR1 and CDR2: SNHLY and FYNNEI. This CDR3 has 14 amino acids. V was pared by 6 bases and J by 5 bases, with 13 bases between. CDR3 nucleotides: TGTGCCAGCAGCGACTCCCCCGGGACCGGGGAGCTGTTTTTT. Translating it yields CASSDSPGTGELFF.

This chain uses TRBV3-1 (or the pseudogene TRBV3-2) with TRBJ2-2, with 8 bases identical to TRBD1. Trimming cost V 0 bases and J 1 base; bases outside gene matches: 4. Per the germline V gene, CDR1 is LGHDT and CDR2 is YNNKEL (reference sequence). The CDR3 totals 17 residues. The CDR3 loop reads CASSQDPGTGNTGELFF. CDR3 DNA: TGTGCCAGCAGCCAAGATCCCGGGACAGGGAACACCGGGGAGCTGTTTTTT.

The chain uses TRBV6-1 and TRBJ2-1; 8 positions match TRBD2. V dropped 1 base and J dropped 8; count of bases not matched to a gene: 10. This CDR3 is 16 amino acids long. The germline V gene has CDR1 MNHNS and CDR2 SASEGT. The CDR3 loop reads CASSEGAGVGLDEQFF. In DNA form, the CDR3 reads TGTGCCAGCAGTGAAGGAGCGGGGGTGGGCTTGGATGAGCAGTTCTTC.

The chain has TRBV4-1 and TRBJ1-4; 7 bases match TRBD1. This CDR3 has 16 amino acids. Unmatched junction bases numbered 7, after V lost 1 base and J lost 5 bases. Germline lookup yields CDR1 MGHRA and CDR2 YSYEKL. CDR3 nucleotides: TGCGCCAGCAGCCAAGCCCCGACAGGGTCCAATGAAAAACTGTTTTTT. Encoded protein: CASSQAPTGSNEKLFF.

V and J are TRBV27 and TRBJ1-6; D gene unclear. V lost 3 bases, J lost 10 bases, and 7 bases lay in between. The CDR3 spans 12 residues. Germline V gene sequence: CDR1 MNHEY, CDR2 SMNVEV (reference sequence). CDR3 in amino acids: CASSFAESPLHF. CDR3 DNA: TGTGCCAGCAGTTTTGCAGAATCACCCCTCCACTTT.

The rearrangement links TRBV5-6 to TRBJ1-2; no clear D. Germline lookup yields CDR1 SGHDT and CDR2 YYEEEE. The V end was cut by 1 base, the J end by 3 bases, with 10 bases between. The CDR3 loop spans 14 amino acids. As DNA, the CDR3 is TGTGCCAGCAGCTTGACTTACCTGGACTATGGCTACACCTTC. The encoded protein is CASSLTYLDYGYTF.

This chain connects TRBV7-9 to TRBJ2-3, with 9 positions matching TRBD2. This CDR3 comprises 15 residues. With 5 bases clipped from V and 6 bases from J, the junction kept 9 bases outside the gene matches. The germline V gene encodes CDR1 SEHNR and CDR2 FQNEAQ (reference sequence). The CDR3 sequence: CASSPPGLAYDTQYF. The CDR3 coding sequence is TGTGCCAGCAGCCCACCGGGACTAGCTTATGATACGCAGTATTTT.

The chain employs TRBV18 and TRBJ1-1; D remains unclear. The ends were cut back, 0 bases at V and 1 base at J, with 9 bases in the middle. There are 15 residues in the CDR3. The V gene's germline CDR1 is KGHSH and CDR2 LQKENI. CDR3 coding DNA: TGTGCCAGCTCACCACCTGTACGGGGGAACACTGAAGCTTTCTTT. Protein sequence: CASSPPVRGNTEAFF.

The chain employs TRBV3-1 (or the pseudogene TRBV3-2) and TRBJ1-6; 7 bases align to TRBD1. Losses at the gene ends were 10 bases for V and 0 bases for J; bases not matched to a gene: 9. The CDR3 extends over 16 amino acids. Germline V gene sequence: CDR1 LGHDT, CDR2 YNNKEL (reference sequence). The CDR3 DNA reads as TGTGCCACCTCCGGACAGGCAGTCTCCTATAATTCACCCCTCCACTTT. This encodes CATSGQAVSYNSPLHF.

The chain carries TRBV5-5 and TRBJ1-5, with 9 nucleotides matching TRBD1. V gave up 4 bases and J gave up 7 bases; unmatched junction bases: 9. CDR1 is SGHKS and CDR2 is YYEKEE in the germline V gene (reference sequence). This CDR3 contains 15 residues. DNA of the CDR3: TGTGCCAGCAGCCTACAGGGGGCCTTTGGGCAGCCCCAGCATTTT. Protein product: CASSLQGAFGQPQHF.

The sample holds a few counts of this clone. The J gene is TRBJ1-3, the V gene TRBV4-2; TRBD1 is a possible D gene (6 bases). CDR1 is LGHNA and CDR2 is YNFKEQ in the germline V gene. The ends were cut back, 1 base at V and 7 bases at J, with 11 bases in the middle. This CDR3 contains 14 residues. Written as DNA, the CDR3 is TGTGCCAGCAGCCAAGTTATACAGGGTAACACCATATATTTT. Residues: CASSQVIQGNTIYF.

The chain carries TRBV7-9 and TRBJ1-1; tentative D call: TRBD1 (6 bases). CDR3 length: 13 amino acids. Per the germline V gene, CDR1 is SEHNR and CDR2 is FQNEAQ (reference sequence). V lost 3 bases and J lost 7, with 12 bases in between. DNA for the CDR3: TGTGCCAGCAGCTTCCTGGGGGCGGGTGAAGCTTTCTTT. The encoded protein is CASSFLGAGEAFF.

This chain links TRBV6-5 with TRBJ1-2, with 8 bases matching TRBD1. The J segment lost 8 bases and the V segment lost 2 bases, leaving 10 bases of the junction unmatched. Germline V gene lookup returns CDR1 MNHEY and CDR2 SVGAGI. The CDR3 runs 15 residues. CDR3 DNA: TGTGCCAGCAGTTACAACCCAGGGGGCGCTGGAGGCTACACCTTC. This gives the protein CASSYNPGGAGGYTF.

CDR3 residues: CASRLDRPGDLNTEAFF. CDR3 sequence (DNA): TGTGCAAGTCGCTTAGACCGTCCGGGGGATTTGAACACTGAAGCTTTCTTT. This chain joins TRBV12-2 and TRBJ1-1. TRBV12-2 is flagged as a pseudogene. This CDR3 contains 17 residues.

The chain combines TRBV3-1 (or the pseudogene TRBV3-2) with TRBJ2-2; tentative D call: TRBD2 (7 bases). The germline V gene has CDR1 LGHDT and CDR2 YNNKEL (reference sequence). The V and J ends lost 0 bases and 5 bases respectively, with 13 bases between them. The CDR3 runs 16 residues. The CDR3 sequence: CASSQDRGAGTGELFF. For the CDR3, the DNA is TGTGCCAGCAGCCAAGATCGGGGGGCGGGAACCGGGGAGCTGTTTTTT.

The chain combines TRBV5-5 with TRBJ2-1, with 12 positions matching TRBD2. Losses at the gene ends were 0 bases for V and 10 bases for J; bases not matched to a gene: 8. The CDR3 has 16 amino acids. Germline assignment: CDR1 SGHKS and CDR2 YYEKEE (reference sequence). The CDR3 loop is CASSLVPLAGGVEQFF. The CDR3 DNA sequence: TGTGCCAGCAGCTTGGTTCCGCTAGCGGGGGGGGTCGAGCAGTTCTTC.

This clone was found once. The chain combines TRBV29-1 with TRBJ1-5; 8 nucleotides align to TRBD1. The trim removed 6 bases at V and 0 bases at J, leaving 4 bases unmatched. CDR1 and CDR2 (germline): SQVTM, ANQGSEA. The length of the CDR3 is 14 residues. The CDR3 DNA follows: TGCAGCGTGCGGACAGGGAATAGCAATCAGCCCCAGCATTTT. Translated: CSVRTGNSNQPQHF.

The CDR3, as DNA: TGTGCCAGCAGTTACGGGTCGTCTCGAGGTCAGCCCCAGCATTTT. It codes for CASSYGSSRGQPQHF. V and J are TRBV6-6 and TRBJ1-5; no reliable D call. Germline CDR1 reads MNHNY; CDR2 reads SVGAGI (reference sequence). Trimming pared 2 bases from V and 6 bases from J, leaving 14 bases between. The CDR3 has 15 amino acids.